The 16 T cell receptor beta chains below come from one sample, sequenced in a study of radiation and T cells in renal cell carcinoma. As to time point: baseline pretreatment blood. As for treatment: 15 Gy SBRT to primary tumor, nephrectomy 4 weeks later. TCRdb keeps only in-frame clones here, not all; method: immunoSEQ multiplex PCR. The sample carries about 130,000 clones, about four fifths recorded once. This specimen was blood, taken from a patient whose treatment included radiotherapy and nephrectomy. All receptors derive from a woman aged 60-75 years with renal cell carcinoma.

The chain is built from TRBV5-5 and TRBJ2-1, with D maybe TRBD1 (5 bases). The CDR3 extends over 17 amino acids. From germline, CDR1 is SGHKS and CDR2 YYEKEE (reference sequence). The V gene lost 0 bases and the J gene lost 1 base, with 14 bases spanning the gap. CDR3 nucleotide sequence: TGTGCCAGCAGCTTGGAGGGGATTGGTGGGTCCTACAATGAGCAGTTCTTC. This encodes CASSLEGIGGSYNEQFF.

The chain combines TRBV19 with TRBJ1-4, with D uncertain. Germline-derived CDR1 and CDR2 are LNHDA and SQIVND (reference sequence). Between the trimmed V and J ends, which lost 9 bases and 8 bases, there was a span of 10 bases. The CDR3 runs to 11 residues. DNA of the CDR3: TGTGCCAGCCGGCTTGGAGAAAAACTGTTTTTT. Its protein is CASRLGEKLFF.

The chain is built from TRBV10-3 and TRBJ1-2, with D unresolved. The CDR3 is 12 residues long. V was shortened by 0 bases and J by 8 bases, with 7 bases between the two germline ends. CDR1 ENHRY and CDR2 SYGVKD come from the germline V gene. DNA for the CDR3: TGTGCCATCAGTGAGTCCGTCGAGGGCTACACCTTC. It yields the protein CAISESVEGYTF.

The J gene is TRBJ1-6, the V gene TRBV30; TRBD1 matches at 7 bases. The CDR3 length is 15 residues. Germline V gives CDR1 GTSNPN, CDR2 SVGIG (reference sequence). V shed 4 bases, J shed 5 bases, and the junction held 8 bases outside the gene matches. CDR3 DNA sequence: TGTGCCTGGAAGAGGGGGCAGGCGAATAATTCACCCCTCCACTTT. It yields the protein CAWKRGQANNSPLHF. Full variable domain (missing parts from reference TRBV30 and TRBJ1-6): SQTIHQWPATLVQPVGSPLSLECTVEGTSNPNLYWYRQAAGRGLQLLFYSVGIGQISSEVPQNLSASRPQDRQFILSSKKLLLSDSGFYLCAWKRGQANNSPLHFGNGTRLTVT.

The chain has TRBV10-3 and TRBJ2-5; 10 nucleotides match TRBD1. The trim removed 4 bases at V and 4 bases at J, leaving 6 bases unmatched. Per the germline V gene, CDR1 is ENHRY and CDR2 is SYGVKD. The CDR3 loop spans 15 amino acids. CDR3 residues: CAISAGQGVGETQYF. The CDR3 coding sequence is TGTGCCATCAGTGCAGGACAGGGGGTAGGAGAGACCCAGTACTTC.

This clone was observed a handful of times. The rearrangement links TRBV27 to TRBJ1-5, with 11 positions matching TRBD1. With 8 bases clipped from V and 7 bases from J, the junction kept 7 bases outside the gene matches. Germline CDR1 reads MNHEY; CDR2 reads SMNVEV (reference sequence). This CDR3 has 14 amino acids. CDR3 amino acids: CASGQGAPKQPQHF. CDR3 bases: TGTGCCAGCGGACAGGGGGCGCCGAAGCAGCCCCAGCATTTT.

The DNA of the CDR3 is TGCGCCAGCAGCTTGTTGGGGGGGCAAGAGACCCAGTACTTC. This sequence encodes CASSLLGGQETQYF. V gene TRBV5-1 combines with J gene TRBJ2-5; 7 nucleotides align to TRBD2. J gave up 2 bases and V 1 base, and 2 bases lay outside the gene matches. Germline V CDR1 and CDR2: SGHRS, YFSETQ. This CDR3 has 14 amino acids.

V is TRBV6-5 and J is TRBJ2-7; TRBD2 aligns across 8 bases. CDR3 length: 13 residues. V shed 7 bases and J 6 bases; nucleotides not matched to a gene: 8. Germline values: CDR1 MNHEY, CDR2 SVGAGI. The CDR3: CASNPGGGREQYF. The DNA of the CDR3 is TGTGCCAGCAATCCCGGGGGGGGGCGCGAGCAGTACTTC.

CDR3 region: CASSLGLAGGPALYEQYF. The CDR3 nucleotides read TGTGCCAGCAGCTTGGGACTAGCGGGGGGCCCGGCCCTCTACGAGCAGTACTTC. The J gene is TRBJ2-7, the V gene TRBV7-9; 15 bases fit TRBD2. This CDR3 has 18 residues. V shed 3 bases and J 3 bases; nucleotides not matched to a gene: 9. CDR1 and CDR2 (germline): SEHNR, FQNEAQ (reference sequence).

This clone came up a few times. The rearrangement uses TRBV29-1 and TRBJ1-1; 7 nucleotides align to TRBD1. Germline V gives CDR1 SQVTM, CDR2 ANQGSEA. The V and J ends lost 5 bases and 3 bases, in that order; junction bases with no gene match: 6. The CDR3 contains 13 residues. The CDR3 here is CSVRLTGDTEAFF. The CDR3 bases are TGCAGCGTTCGACTTACAGGGGACACTGAAGCTTTCTTT.

The J gene is TRBJ2-1, the V gene TRBV18; TRBD2 might be the D (6 bases). The CDR3 is 17 amino acids. CDR1 is KGHSH and CDR2 is LQKENI in the germline V gene. V was trimmed by 2 bases and J by 5 bases, leaving 19 bases between them. CDR3 in amino acids: CASSPFGASSGDNEQFF. The CDR3 region has the DNA TGTGCCAGCTCACCATTTGGAGCAAGTTCGGGAGACAATGAGCAGTTCTTC. Combining the CDR3 with reference TRBV18 and TRBJ2-1 gives the whole variable domain NAGVMQNPRHLVRRRGQEARLRCSPMKGHSHVYWYRQLPEEGLKFMVYLQKENIIDESGMPKERFSAEFPKEGPSILRIQQVVRGDSAAYFCASSPFGASSGDNEQFFGPGTRLTVL.

This sequence joins TRBV5-6 and TRBJ1-6, with 10 bases identical to TRBD1. The junction had 11 bases not matched to a gene; V was cut back by 2 bases and J by 9 bases. The germline CDR1 and CDR2 sequences are SGHDT and YYEEEE. CDR3 length: 17 residues. In DNA, the CDR3 is TGTGCCAGCAGCTTACTTCCCGGGACAGGGGCATCTTCACCCCTCCACTTT. It yields the protein CASSLLPGTGASSPLHF.

The J gene is TRBJ1-1, the V gene TRBV9; perhaps TRBD1 as D (5 bases). CDR3 length: 15 amino acids. The germline V gene has CDR1 SGDLS and CDR2 YYNGEE. Trimming cost V 3 bases and J 1 base, with 13 bases left between them. The CDR3 DNA sequence: TGTGCCAGCAGCGCATCCGGGACGGAGAACACTGAAGCTTTCTTT. Translated: CASSASGTENTEAFF.

The rearrangement uses TRBV10-3 and TRBJ2-5; D ambiguous. The J call is in doubt because the DNA end fits TRBJ2-7 better. Germline V gene lookup returns CDR1 ENHRY and CDR2 SYGVKD. This CDR3 region has 14 residues. The CDR3 sequence: CAISDPRYSYEQYF. CDR3 bases: TGTGCCATCAGTGACCCCAGGTACTCCTACGAGCAGTACTTC.

The gene calls are TRBV19 and TRBJ2-5; TRBD1 agrees at 7 bases. The trim removed 2 bases at V and 4 bases at J, leaving 4 bases unmatched. Germline CDR1 LNHDA, CDR2 SQIVND (reference sequence). The CDR3 length is 14 residues. In DNA form, the CDR3 reads TGTGCCAGTAGTATACAGGGGGTAGGAGAGACCCAGTACTTC. It is translated as CASSIQGVGETQYF.

The chain links TRBV19 to TRBJ2-3; a possible D gene is TRBD2 (5 bases). This CDR3 has 13 amino acids. Germline CDR1 LNHDA, CDR2 SQIVND (reference sequence). V lost 6 bases to trimming and J lost 2 bases, with 9 bases between them. CDR3 loop: CASSPGNTDTQYF. CDR3 DNA: TGTGCCAGTAGCCCGGGGAACACAGATACGCAGTATTTT. The full variable domain, rest sourced from reference TRBV19 and TRBJ2-3, is DGGITQSPKYLFRKEGQNVTLSCEQNLNHDAMYWYRQDPGQGLRLIYYSQIVNDFQKGDIAEGYSVSREKKESFPLTVTSAQKNPTAFYLCASSPGNTDTQYFGPGTRLTVL.